These 22 T cell receptor beta chains came from one sample sequenced in a study of T cell repertoires in cytomegalovirus infection. TCRdb redid the calling of the reads with MiXCR, one entry per CDR3 protein. Of around 100,000 distinct CDR3 sequences listed, 16% are singletons. Specimen: PBMCs. These receptors came from a human donor in good health (CMV status not recorded). Some clones in this sample may be carry-over from other donors' samples.

V usage is TRBV12-3 or TRBV12-4 and J usage is TRBJ1-1; possible D gene TRBD1, 6 bases. Trimming stripped 7 bases from V and 5 bases from J, with 23 bases between. The CDR3 consists of 16 residues. The CDR3 protein is CASTRGTPNYGTEAFF. DNA for the CDR3: TGTGCCAGCACCAGAGGGACACCCAACTATGGGACTGAAGCTTTCTTT.

V gene TRBV9 combines with J gene TRBJ1-3, with D perhaps matching TRBD1 (5 bases). Germline V gene lookup returns CDR1 SGDLS and CDR2 YYNGEE. The germline V and J ends were trimmed by 4 bases and 2 bases, with 19 bases remaining between them. The CDR3 is 17 residues long. The chain's CDR3 is CASSLLGTAGPGNTIYF. CDR3 nucleotide sequence: TGTGCCAGCAGCCTATTGGGGACGGCGGGACCTGGAAACACCATATATTTT.

Points on this clonotype: Given a much more abundant clone one base away, this may be a read error. The chain recombines TRBV15 with TRBJ2-7; D is perhaps TRBD1 or TRBD2 (5 bases each). Germline V lookup: CDR1 LNHNV, CDR2 YYDKDF (reference sequence). The CDR3 sequence is 14 residues long. Trimming took off 11 bases at V and 5 bases at J, with 22 bases between the two ends. The CDR3: CARHPERGRDEQYF. CDR3 DNA sequence: TGTGCCCGCCACCCGGAGAGGGGAAGGGACGAGCAGTACTTC.

This clonotype appeared many times. The chain uses TRBV11-2 and TRBJ2-2, with D perhaps TRBD2 (5 bases). The CDR3 consists of 14 residues. In germline, CDR1 is SGHAT, CDR2 FQNNGV. V dropped 5 bases and J dropped 11 bases, with 18 bases sitting between them. The CDR3: CASSTRTETYELFF. As DNA, the CDR3 is TGTGCCAGCAGCACCAGGACTGAAACTTATGAGCTGTTTTTT. The complete variable domain, with remaining parts taken from reference TRBV11-2 and TRBJ2-2, reads EAGVAQSPRYKIIEKRQSVAFWCNPISGHATLYWYQQILGQGPKLLIQFQNNGVVDDSQLPKDRFSAERLKGVDSTLKIQPAKLEDSAVYLCASSTRTETYELFFGEGSRLTVL.

Ten or more counts support this clonotype. This chain joins TRBV7-2 and TRBJ2-4, with 7 nucleotides matching TRBD1. CDR1 and CDR2 from the germline V gene are SGHTA and FQGNSA. J was trimmed by 5 bases and V by 8 bases; bases with no gene match: 6. The CDR3 is 13 residues long. CDR3 in amino acids: CASAVTGENIQYF. Written as DNA, the CDR3 is TGTGCCAGCGCCGTCACAGGGGAAAACATTCAGTACTTC.

The rearrangement uses TRBV7-3 and TRBJ2-3, with 8 bases matching TRBD2. Germline V lookup: CDR1 SGHTA, CDR2 FQGTGA. The trim removed 2 bases at V and 6 bases at J, leaving 4 bases unmatched. The CDR3 has 14 amino acids. The CDR3 protein is CASSLGLAMDTQYF. The CDR3 region has the DNA TGTGCCAGCAGCTTAGGACTAGCCATGGATACGCAGTATTTT.

The table lists this clonotype with a few counts. J is TRBJ1-1 and V is TRBV6-2 or TRBV6-3; possible D gene TRBD1, 5 bases. The CDR3 consists of 13 residues. The germline V gene encodes CDR1 MNHEY and CDR2 SVGEGT. V dropped 10 bases and J dropped 2 bases, with 14 bases sitting between them. The CDR3 protein is CATLGVSNTEAFF. Here the CDR3 DNA reads TGTGCCACACTAGGGGTATCCAACACTGAAGCTTTCTTT.

This clonotype was recorded at least ten times. The chain combines TRBV2 with TRBJ2-3, with 7 bases fitting TRBD2. V shed 7 bases, J shed 4 bases, and the junction held 8 bases outside the gene matches. The CDR3 covers 14 residues. CDR1 SNHLY and CDR2 FYNNEI come from the germline V gene. This CDR3 is CASNSGREADTQYF. The DNA of the CDR3 is TGTGCCAGCAACTCGGGTCGGGAGGCAGATACGCAGTATTTT. Together with reference TRBV2 and TRBJ2-3, the CDR3 gives the full variable domain: EPEVTQTPSHQVTQMGQEVILRCVPISNHLYFYWYRQILGQKVEFLVSFYNNEISEKSEIFDDQFSVERPDGSNFTLKIRSTKLEDSAMYFCASNSGREADTQYFGPGTRLTVL.

There are many counts of this clonotype. The chain is built from TRBV7-2 and TRBJ2-4; 11 bases line up with TRBD1. Germline CDR1 reads SGHTA; CDR2 reads FQGNSA. With 5 bases clipped from V and 8 bases from J, the junction kept 5 bases outside the gene matches. CDR3 length equals 14 residues. CDR3 protein: CASSAGQGAYIQYF. CDR3 DNA sequence: TGTGCCAGCAGCGCCGGACAGGGGGCGTACATTCAGTACTTC.

This clonotype has just a few counts. The chain uses TRBV2 and TRBJ1-1; possible D gene TRBD1, 5 bases. Trimming removed 5 bases from V and 4 bases from J, with 11 bases in between. The CDR3 extends over 13 amino acids. Germline V gene data show CDR1 as SNHLY and CDR2 as FYNNEI. The CDR3 region has the DNA TGTGCCAGCAGTCGGGCAGGGACCACTGAAGCTTTCTTT. Translated, it gives CASSRAGTTEAFF.

This clonotype was counted ten times or more. The chain recombines TRBV28 with TRBJ1-5, with D possibly being TRBD1 (5 bases). The CDR3 has 19 residues. Germline V lookup: CDR1 MDHEN, CDR2 SYDVKM. V lost 2 bases to trimming and J lost 0 bases, with 20 bases between them. The CDR3 region has the DNA TGTGCCAGCAGTTTAGGGGGACCGAAGGGCGGGTATAGCAATCAGCCCCAGCATTTT. Translating it yields CASSLGGPKGGYSNQPQHF.

The gene calls are TRBV5-4 and TRBJ2-5, with a possible D match to TRBD1 (6 bases). Germline V gene sequence: CDR1 SGHNT, CDR2 YYREEE (reference sequence). Trimming removed 2 bases from V and 0 bases from J, with 11 bases in between. This CDR3 comprises 15 residues. This chain's CDR3 is CASSFGQTDQETQYF. The CDR3 DNA reads TGTGCCAGCAGCTTTGGACAGACCGACCAAGAGACCCAGTACTTC.

In its sample, this clonotype was seen many times. The gene calls are TRBV7-2 and TRBJ2-3, with D perhaps matching TRBD1 or TRBD2 (5 bases each). CDR3 size: 12 residues. Per the germline V gene, CDR1 is SGHTA and CDR2 is FQGNSA. V gave up 11 bases and J gave up 5 bases, with 14 bases separating them. CDR3 coding DNA: TGTGCCTCCTCGGGGCCTGGAGATACGCAGTATTTT. This sequence encodes CASSGPGDTQYF.

This clonotype was recorded at least ten times. J is TRBJ1-2 and V is TRBV6-6; D ambiguous. The CDR3 loop spans 15 amino acids. In germline, CDR1 is MNHNY, CDR2 SVGAGI (reference sequence). V was shortened by 5 bases and J by 8 bases, with 21 bases between the two germline ends. CDR3 coding DNA: TGTGCCAGCAGTACGTCCGTCCCGGGAGGCCCCGGCTACACCTTC. Protein: CASSTSVPGGPGYTF.

The chain links TRBV28 to TRBJ2-3; tentatively, D is TRBD1 or TRBD2 (5 bases each). Germline V CDR1 and CDR2: MDHEN, SYDVKM. V lost 5 bases to trimming and J lost 6 bases, with 15 bases between them. The CDR3 is made up of 14 amino acids. The CDR3 loop is CASSLGRSGDTQYF. The CDR3 DNA reads as TGTGCCAGCAGTCTGGGACGGTCGGGGGATACGCAGTATTTT.

This clonotype has only a few counts. V gene TRBV4-3 combines with J gene TRBJ2-1, with D possibly TRBD1 on 5 matching bases. The CDR3 is 15 amino acids. Germline CDR1 reads LGHNA; CDR2 reads YSLEER. V was cut by 0 bases and J by 2 bases, with 8 bases left in between. The CDR3 region has the DNA TGCGCCAGCAGCCAAGATACAGGTACCTACAATGAGCAGTTCTTC. This translates into CASSQDTGTYNEQFF.

The table lists this clonotype with a few counts. The chain recombines TRBV20-1 with TRBJ2-1; D is possibly TRBD1 (5 bases). CDR3 length: 14 amino acids. V was clipped by 2 bases and J by 8 bases, with 16 bases between them. In germline, CDR1 is DFQATT, CDR2 SNEGSKA (reference sequence). The CDR3 DNA reads as TGCAGTGCTAGACGGGCTAGGGGATGGTATGAGCAGTTCTTC. As protein: CSARRARGWYEQFF.

This clonotype was counted at least ten times. J is TRBJ2-2 and V is TRBV7-2; 10 bases are a match to TRBD2. V was clipped by 2 bases and J by 6 bases; unmatched bases: 12. CDR3 length: 18 amino acids. Germline values: CDR1 SGHTA, CDR2 FQGNSA. In nucleotides, the CDR3 is TGTGCCAGCAGCTTAAGTGGGCTAGCGGGGGTTTCCGCCGGGGAGCTGTTTTTT. Translating it yields CASSLSGLAGVSAGELFF.

This sequence joins TRBV28 and TRBJ1-5, with a tentative D call TRBD1 (5 bases). This CDR3 is built from 16 residues. Germline values: CDR1 MDHEN, CDR2 SYDVKM. V lost 8 bases, J lost 1 base, and 18 bases lay in between. The CDR3 bases are TGTGCCAGCGAAAGCCTTCGGCGGGGGAGCAATCAGCCCCAGCATTTT. Translating gives CASESLRRGSNQPQHF.

This clonotype was found many times. The chain has TRBV28 and TRBJ1-5; tentative D call: TRBD1 (6 bases). Germline-derived CDR1 and CDR2 are MDHEN and SYDVKM. The CDR3 consists of 16 residues. V was cut by 4 bases and J by 1 base, with 14 bases left in between. The CDR3 is CASSSFTGFSNQPQHF. CDR3 in DNA: TGTGCCAGCAGTTCCTTCACAGGGTTCAGCAATCAGCCCCAGCATTTT.

This clonotype is medium-sized. V is TRBV7-2 and J is TRBJ2-3; 8 bases are shared with TRBD2. CDR1 and CDR2 (germline): SGHTA, FQGNSA. V lost 6 bases to trimming and J lost 0 bases; unmatched junction nucleotides: 11. The CDR3 loop spans 17 amino acids. CDR3 in DNA: TGTGCCAGCAGATTGAATAGCGGGGCCTCTAGCACAGATACGCAGTATTTT. This translates into CASRLNSGASSTDTQYF. Full variable domain (remainder filled in from reference TRBV7-2 and TRBJ2-3): GAGVSQSPSNKVTEKGKDVELRCDPISGHTALYWYRQSLGQGLEFLIYFQGNSAPDKSGLPSDRFSAERTGGSVSTLTIQRTQQEDSAVYLCASRLNSGASSTDTQYFGPGTRLTVL.

This clonotype was observed a handful of times. CDR3 DNA: TGCAGTGCTACCCCGACAGGTTACGAGGATCAGCCCCAGCATTTT. Translated: CSATPTGYEDQPQHF. The chain carries TRBV20-1 and TRBJ1-5, with D perhaps TRBD1 (6 bases). Trimming removed 4 bases from V and 5 bases from J, with 18 bases in between. The CDR3 has 15 amino acids. CDR1 is DFQATT and CDR2 is SNEGSKA in the germline V gene (reference sequence).